The table lists the clone carrying this T cell receptor (beta chain) with many counts. The antigen remains undetermined. The source of the sample is a study of CD8 T cells in ankylosing spondylitis. General study results and limits: Disease-linked clones proved CD8+ and comparatively uncommon in peripheral blood. Fewer than ten highly homologous variants made up a TCR beta motif that seemed to typify ankylosing spondylitis blood. From matched ankylosing spondylitis synovial fluid, disease-linked clones were reportedly recovered at significantly enriched levels.

The TCR beta libraries were generated through quantitative 5'-RACE incorporating molecular barcodes. MiXCR, applied by TCRdb to the 5' RACE reads, yields one record per CDR3 protein. There are some 340,000 distinct CDR3 sequences in the sample; roughly 14% occur only once, and about 1% lies in the top ten. The CDR3 totals 14 residues. V lost 5 bases, J lost 1 base, and 8 bases lay in between. The specimen sequenced was blood, either unsorted or a sorted T cell fraction (not recorded which). This sequence was found in a male donor with ankylosing spondylitis or in good health (not recorded which). The V call is TRBV12-3 or TRBV12-4, the J call TRBJ2-2; D is uncertain. The CDR3 DNA reads as TGTGCCAGCAGTCTACTCCTGAACACCGGGGAGCTGTTTTTT. Its translation is CASSLLLNTGELFF.